A single TCR beta chain is shown here with its context. This clonotype occurred a few times. This receptor's antigen is unknown. One base away there is no much larger clone; base qualities are not given. Sequencing was carried out with an Illumina NovaSeq 6000. Using 5'RACE with constant-segment primers, TCRalpha and TCRbeta cDNA libraries were constructed, with sample barcodes and unique molecular identifiers added in the process. RNA was extracted from every sample with Trizol reagent. Libraries were amplified in two PCR steps, with a second sample barcode and Illumina TruSeq adapters added in the second step. Libraries were sequenced on an Illumina NovaSeq with 2 x 150 bp paired-end reads. In the authors' own workflow: Reads were demultiplexed and collapsed into UMI-guided consensus sequences with migec v1.2.7. With mixcr v2.1.11, UMI consensuses were aligned to TRA and TRB V and J templates and assembled into clonotypes. Expanded or contracted clonotypes were those called significant by both edgeR and NoisET, with noise models trained on biological replicates. For edgeR calls, a false discovery rate-adjusted p below 0.01 and a log2 fold-change threshold of 1 were applied. As an exploratory analysis of dynamics, PCA with hierarchical clustering was applied to max-normalized trajectories of the 1000 most abundant clonotypes. Separately sequenced CD4+ and CD8+ repertoires were used to assign the CD4 or CD8 phenotype of responding clones. TCRdb's own reprocessing of the public reads used fastp at Q25 and MiXCR and kept productive beta chains. Each entry is one CDR3 protein sequence, shown with its most common DNA and genes. V and J calls and clone size were set by TCRdb, not the authors. The sample records hundreds of thousands of distinct CDR3 sequences, roughly 22% of which are singletons. Together, the top ten hold around 13% of the sample.

The record originates from a study of T-cell memory formation after mild COVID-19 (dated by TCRdb to about 2021). Turning to the overall study: Most TCR sequence clusters were specific to one of the two donors. Longitudinal TCRalpha and TCRbeta repertoire sequencing tracked T-cell clones expanding and contracting after mild COVID-19 in a couple of donors. The cohort comprised two young, previously healthy adult volunteers, one female and one male.

What the study reported, not specific to this receptor: Some responding clones were detected in pre-infection memory, which suggested that pre-existing cross-reactive memory T cells had joined the SARS-CoV-2 response. SARS-CoV-2 specificity was not confirmed for the second-wave clones peaking on day 37. The study included only a couple of mild cases, and larger cohorts that include severe cases with pre-infection samples were judged to be necessary. Contracting CD4+ clones were located mainly in the CM and EM memory subsets, whereas CD8+ clones were found to be enriched in EMRA. Clones that contracted from day 15 to 85 showed balanced CD4/CD8 phenotypes, whereas a second wave of clones that expanded from day 15 to 37 leaned towards CD4+.

V lost 7 bases and J lost 3 bases; the stretch between them is 10 bases long. From the cysteine through the phenylalanine, the CDR3 covers 13 amino acids. The CDR3 DNA has 39 bases and is translated from base 1. The germline V gene (reference sequence) supplies CDR1 MNHEY and CDR2 SMNVEV. PBMCs were isolated by Ficoll-Paque density gradient centrifugation. Rearrangement joined TRBV27 to TRBJ1-3; the D gene cannot be named for sure. The sequence came from an adult woman who had mild COVID-19 (a few samples of this study predate the infection). The sample titles of this study are shuffled in the database, so cell type and time point are left out; the donor was told from shared clones. Sequences were obtained from PBMCs or a T cell subset sorted from them (not recorded which). The CDR3 protein sequence reads: CASKGIDGNTIYF. The bases read TGTGCCAGCAAAGGGATCGATGGAAACACCATATATTTT.